This is a list of T cell receptor beta chains from one sample in a study of cytomegalovirus exposure and HLA in healthy donors. Clones were sequenced by immunoSEQ multiplex PCR, and TCRdb holds only the in-frame ones, with some missing. The table lists around 91,000 clones, under 65% of them singletons. Material for sequencing was PBMCs. The receptors derive from a man aged 60-69 years in good health and CMV-seronegative. Both conserved end residues are part of each CDR3. The D gene is left open where the match is weak. Size is omitted from some rows. Given values are once, few, many or a class for expanded clones.

CSVEDPGLAGETQYF,TGCAGCGTTGAAGATCCGGGACTAGCGGGAGAGACCCAGTACTTC,TRBD2,TRBV29-1,-,TRBJ2-5,15
CASSLGQPGNTIYF,TGCGCCAGCAGTCTGGGACAGCCTGGAAACACCATATATTTT,TRBD1,TRBV10-2,-,TRBJ1-3,14
CASSHPGLAGGKIRWQYF,TGTGCCAGCAGCCACCCTGGACTAGCGGGGGGTAAGATACGATGGCAGTACTTC,TRBD2,TRBV11-2,-,TRBJ2-7,18
CASSKGELVGGTEKGASQHF,TGTGCCAGCAGTAAAGGGGAGTTAGTAGGGGGGACCGAGAAGGGGGCGTCCCAGCATTTT,TRBD1,TRBV2,-,TRBJ1-5,20
CASSRTVAGEQYF,TGCGCCAGCAGCCGTACAGTAGCGGGTGAGCAGTACTTC,TRBD2,TRBV10-1,-,TRBJ2-7,13
CASSLGLSSQETQYF,TGTGCCAGCAGCTTAGGTCTCAGTTCGCAAGAGACCCAGTACTTC,-,TRBV11-1,-,TRBJ2-5,15
CASSLVGGSGEQYF,TGCGCCAGCAGCTTGGTGGGGGGGAGCGGTGAGCAGTACTTC,TRBD2,TRBV5-1,-,TRBJ2-7,14
CASSSGLAEQETQYF,TGTGCCAGCAGTTCGGGACTAGCGGAACAAGAGACCCAGTACTTC,TRBD2,TRBV27,-,TRBJ2-5,15
CASSFHYEQYF,TGTGCCAGCAGTTTCCACTACGAGCAGTACTTC,-,TRBV28,many,TRBJ2-7,11
CASSRPGQANEQFF,TGCGCCAGCAGTCGACCCGGACAGGCCAATGAGCAGTTCTTC,TRBD1,TRBV5-1,-,TRBJ2-1,14
CASSLGLGWTQYF,TGTGCCAGCAGTTTAGGGCTGGGTTGGACCCAGTACTTC,-,TRBV27,-,TRBJ2-5,13
CASSVGLRGTALSGEQYF,TGTGCCAGCAGTGTCGGGTTAAGAGGGACAGCTCTTTCTGGCGAGCAGTACTTC,TRBD1,TRBV6-1,-,TRBJ2-7,18
CASLATFSSYEQYF,TGTGCCAGCTTAGCGACCTTCAGCTCCTACGAGCAGTACTTC,-,TRBV7-6,-,TRBJ2-7,14
CSVVGLAGRTDTQYF,TGCAGCGTTGTCGGACTAGCGGGGCGCACAGATACGCAGTATTTT,TRBD2,TRBV29-1,-,TRBJ2-3,15
CASSPHTDTQYF,TGTGCCAGCAGCCCACACACAGATACGCAGTATTTT,-,TRBV7-2,-,TRBJ2-3,12
CATSRDLLGQGDTEAFF,TGTGCCACCAGCAGAGATCTTCTAGGACAGGGAGACACTGAAGCTTTCTTT,TRBD1,TRBV15,few,TRBJ1-1,17
CASSEALQAQMNTEAFF,TGTGCCAGCAGTGAAGCACTACAGGCGCAAATGAACACCGAAGCTTTCTTT,-,TRBV2,-,TRBJ1-1,17
CASSQGLLRGSDTQYF,TGCGCCAGCAGCCAAGGTCTATTGCGGGGGTCAGATACGCAGTATTTT,TRBD2,TRBV4-1,once,TRBJ2-3,16
CASRPGQQTSYTF,TGTGCCAGCAGACCGGGACAGCAGACCAGCTACACCTTC,TRBD1,TRBV6-1,-,TRBJ1-2,13
CASSQGQENQPQHF,TGTGCCAGCAGCCAAGGACAGGAGAACCAGCCCCAGCATTTT,-,TRBV4-2,few,TRBJ1-5,14
CASILPGGSAFF,TGTGCCAGCATTCTACCCGGGGGGTCGGCTTTCTTT,-,TRBV28,-,TRBJ1-1,12
CASSVVAGVPYEQYF,TGTGCCAGCAGTGTCGTCGCGGGAGTACCCTACGAGCAGTACTTC,TRBD2,TRBV2,once,TRBJ2-7,15
CASGLVRGGSYNEQFF,TGTGCTAGTGGTTTGGTGAGGGGGGGCTCCTACAATGAGCAGTTCTTC,-,TRBV12-5,-,TRBJ2-1,16
CSVVPWPGLAGTREQYF,TGCAGCGTTGTCCCCTGGCCGGGACTAGCGGGAACTCGCGAGCAGTACTTC,TRBD2,TRBV29-1,-,TRBJ2-7,17
CASSQNRGGANVLTF,TGTGCCAGCAGTCAGAACCGCGGAGGGGCCAACGTCCTGACTTTC,-,TRBV6-1,-,TRBJ2-6,15
CASNGRAGNEQFF,TGCGCCAGCAACGGGAGGGCCGGGAATGAGCAGTTCTTC,TRBD2,TRBV5-1,-,TRBJ2-1,13
CASSQYGWRGGRNEQFF,TGTGCCAGCAGCCAATATGGATGGCGGGGGGGCCGGAATGAGCAGTTCTTC,TRBD2,TRBV14,-,TRBJ2-1,17
CASSYVTGDNSPLHF,TGTGCCAGCAGTTACGTGACAGGGGATAATTCACCCCTCCACTTT,TRBD1,TRBV6-5,-,TRBJ1-6,15
CASSLRGQETQYF,TGTGCCAGCAGCTTACGGGGTCAAGAGACCCAGTACTTC,-,TRBV13,-,TRBJ2-5,13
CASFELGGTRGYTF,TGTGCCAGTTTTGAGCTGGGGGGTACTAGGGGCTACACCTTC,-,TRBV19,-,TRBJ1-2,14
CASSPTGKDGYTF,TGTGCCAGCAGTCCGACAGGGAAGGATGGCTACACCTTC,TRBD1,TRBV27,few,TRBJ1-2,13
CASSMIETGGYNEQFF,TGTGCCAGTAGTATGATAGAGACAGGGGGCTACAATGAGCAGTTCTTC,TRBD1,TRBV19,-,TRBJ2-1,16
CASSTTGGGNYGYTF,TGCGCCAGCAGCACCACAGGGGGCGGGAACTATGGCTACACCTTC,TRBD1,TRBV5-1,few,TRBJ1-2,15
CASTLAGYSYEQYF,TGTGCCAGCACACTAGCGGGATACTCCTACGAGCAGTACTTC,TRBD2,TRBV11-3,-,TRBJ2-7,14
CASSPGLAGYEQYF,TGTGCCAGCAGCCCGGGACTAGCGGGGTACGAGCAGTACTTC,TRBD2,TRBV7-2,-,TRBJ2-7,14
CASSFEGLASTDTQYF,TGTGCCAGCAGCTTTGAGGGACTCGCAAGCACAGATACGCAGTATTTT,-,TRBV5-8,once,TRBJ2-3,16
CASSQVRTGLNSPLHF,TGTGCCAGCAGCCAAGTAAGGACAGGTCTTAATTCACCCCTCCACTTT,TRBD1,TRBV4-2,-,TRBJ1-6,16
CASTHTRGHTEAFF,TGCGCCAGCACCCATACTAGGGGGCACACTGAAGCTTTCTTT,TRBD1,TRBV5-1,-,TRBJ1-1,14
CASSAGNSPLHF,TGTGCCAGTAGTGCAGGGAATTCACCCCTCCACTTT,-,TRBV19,-,TRBJ1-6,12
CASSFDRVGGQTEAFF,TGTGCCAGCAGCTTTGACAGGGTAGGGGGTCAGACTGAAGCTTTCTTT,TRBD1,TRBV5-4,-,TRBJ1-1,16
CASSLSFRSGSYNEQFF,TGTGCCAGCAGTTTATCGTTTCGTAGCGGCTCCTACAATGAGCAGTTCTTC,-,TRBV27,-,TRBJ2-1,17
CASSLVRGGGSTEAFF,TGTGCCAGCAGCTTAGTCCGGGGGGGAGGGAGCACTGAAGCTTTCTTT,-,TRBV7-8,-,TRBJ1-1,16
CASSDRQGYEQYF,TGTGCCAGCAGTGACAGACAGGGGTACGAGCAGTACTTC,TRBD1,TRBV6-1,few,TRBJ2-7,13
CASRNSGDSGSSSYEQYF,TGTGCCAGTAGAAACAGTGGTGATAGCGGGAGCAGCTCCTACGAGCAGTACTTC,TRBD2,TRBV19,-,TRBJ2-7,18
CTSSQDPPRLIYSNQPQHF,TGCACCAGCAGCCAAGATCCGCCCAGATTAATTTATAGCAATCAGCCCCAGCATTTT,-,TRBV1,-,TRBJ1-5,19
CASSNPGQGAHGYTF,TGTGCCAGCAGTAACCCGGGACAGGGGGCTCATGGCTACACCTTC,TRBD1,TRBV28,-,TRBJ1-2,15
CASSLSGGPSISTDTQYF,TGCGCCAGCAGCTTAAGCGGGGGCCCCTCTATTAGCACAGATACGCAGTATTTT,TRBD2,TRBV5-1,-,TRBJ2-3,18
CASRDGRTGDGELFF,TGCGCCAGCAGGGACGGGAGGACGGGGGACGGGGAGCTGTTTTTT,TRBD2,TRBV10-2,-,TRBJ2-2,15
CAWSSGGGYEQYF,TGTGCCTGGAGTTCTGGGGGCGGATACGAGCAGTACTTC,-,TRBV30,-,TRBJ2-7,13
CASIYPDTQYF,TGCGCCAGCATCTATCCAGATACGCAGTATTTT,-,TRBV5-1,-,TRBJ2-3,11
CASSEGANQPQHF,TGTGCCAGCAGTGAGGGGGCGAATCAGCCCCAGCATTTT,-,TRBV6-4,few,TRBJ1-5,13
CASSWDRSRAPLHF,TGTGCCAGCAGCTGGGACAGGTCGAGGGCACCCCTCCACTTT,TRBD1,TRBV5-4,-,TRBJ1-6,14
CASSQDLRTGELFF,TGCGCCAGCAGCCAAGATTTACGGACCGGGGAGCTGTTTTTT,-,TRBV4-1,few,TRBJ2-2,14
CASSLGRGSSYEQYF,TGTGCCAGCAGTTTGGGGCGGGGGAGCTCCTACGAGCAGTACTTC,TRBD2,TRBV27,-,TRBJ2-7,15
CASSIAGTGYYNSPLHF,TGTGCCAGCAGCATCGCCGGGACAGGGTACTATAATTCACCCCTCCACTTT,TRBD1,TRBV5-4,few,TRBJ1-6,17
CASSPGLEYYEQYF,TGTGCCAGCAGCCCCGGACTAGAGTACTACGAGCAGTACTTC,TRBD2,TRBV5-4,few,TRBJ2-7,14
CASTLPRGPQHF,TGTGCCAGCACCCTTCCAAGAGGGCCCCAGCATTTT,-,TRBV28,-,TRBJ1-5,12
CASSPSTGVVGYEQYF,TGTGCCAGTAGCCCCTCGACAGGGGTAGTGGGCTACGAGCAGTACTTC,TRBD1,TRBV19,-,TRBJ2-7,16
CASTPTNMNTEAFF,TGTGCCAGTACCCCGACAAACATGAACACTGAAGCTTTCTTT,-,TRBV19,once,TRBJ1-1,14
CASSPEETDTQYF,TGTGCCAGCAGCCCGGAGGAGACAGATACGCAGTATTTT,-,TRBV7-6,-,TRBJ2-3,13